This TCR beta chain was captured in a study of blood T cells in healthy people across ages. General study results and limits: With age, beta diversity per million T cells declined roughly linearly, significantly by 30 to 40. The study found more naive CD4+ cells and higher diversity in long-lived than aged donors.

Primed by a sample-barcoded 5' primer and a J-beta primer mix, a second PCR proceeded for about 7 to 11 cycles. TCRdb called the 5' RACE reads again in MiXCR, with one record for every CDR3 protein. The table has fewer than 900,000 distinct CDR3 sequences, 40% to 45% seen once. The donors, all healthy, were Caucasians living in Russia, aged roughly 6 to 100. The extraction recovered at least 5.5 micrograms of total RNA per sample. In its sample, this clonotype was seen a few times. Antigen specificity is unknown. The CDR3 totals 15 residues. Germline CDR1 is DFQATT and CDR2 is SNEGSKA (reference sequence). The V end lost 2 bases, the J end lost 5 bases, and 16 bases lay between the germline ends.

What was sequenced was blood. This TCR was recovered from an older woman in good health. The chain is built from TRBV20-1 and TRBJ2-1, with D possibly called TRBD1 or TRBD2 (5 bases each). The CDR3 bases are TGCAGTGCTAGACTAGCCTTCCTGGACAACAATGAGCAGTTCTTC. Translated, it gives CSARLAFLDNNEQFF.